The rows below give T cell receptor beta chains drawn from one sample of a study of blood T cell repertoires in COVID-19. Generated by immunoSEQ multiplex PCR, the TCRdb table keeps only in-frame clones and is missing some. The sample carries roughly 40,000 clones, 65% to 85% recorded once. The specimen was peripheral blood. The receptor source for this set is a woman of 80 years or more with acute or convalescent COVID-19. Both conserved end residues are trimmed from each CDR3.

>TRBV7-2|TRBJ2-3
ASSSEGSGDTQY
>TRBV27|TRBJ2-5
ASSLGSRAETQY
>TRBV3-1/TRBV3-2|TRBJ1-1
ASSLTRTGEAF
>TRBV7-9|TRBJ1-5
ASSLGQGGQPQH
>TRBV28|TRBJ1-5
ASNPIPTGGQPQH
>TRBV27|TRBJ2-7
ASSLTYVGPKEQC
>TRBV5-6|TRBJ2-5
ASSESTLQETQY
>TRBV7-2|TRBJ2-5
ASSPGQGSETQY
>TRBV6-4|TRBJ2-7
ASSELTSGTGEEQY
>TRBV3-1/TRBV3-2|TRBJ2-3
ASSRGSTDTQY
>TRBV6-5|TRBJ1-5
ASREGGSNQPQH
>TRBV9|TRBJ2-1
ASSGGLREREQF
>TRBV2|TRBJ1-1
ASRDWTGRIENTEAF
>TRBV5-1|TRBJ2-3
ASSLGQFTDTQY
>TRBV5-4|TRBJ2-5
ASTGASGREGETQY
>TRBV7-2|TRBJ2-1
ASSFLSGRANEQF
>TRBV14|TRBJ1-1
ASTSVTLPNTEAF
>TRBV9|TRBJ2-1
ASSGGQDQYNEQF
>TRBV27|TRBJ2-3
ASSLLAGSPFTDTQY
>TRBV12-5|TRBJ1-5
ASGLDGGNQPQH
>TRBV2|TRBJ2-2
ASSERDTTGELF
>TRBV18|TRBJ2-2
ASSPLRGRGIDTGELF
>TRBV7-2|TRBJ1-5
ASSQTGQYNQPQH
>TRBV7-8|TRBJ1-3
ASSPWGAGNTIY
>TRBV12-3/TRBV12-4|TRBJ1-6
ASSRQGFSPLH
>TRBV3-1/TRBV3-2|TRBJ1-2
ASSQEGVYHYGYT
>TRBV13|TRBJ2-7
ASSLYRTGPYEQY
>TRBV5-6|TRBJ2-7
ASRDYRSYEQY
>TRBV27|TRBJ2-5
ASSLSWGGETQY
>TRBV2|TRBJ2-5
ASSAPQTSRAQETQY
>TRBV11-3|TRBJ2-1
ASSLGSGISSSYNEQF
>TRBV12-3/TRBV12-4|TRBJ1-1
ASSSWGRAEAF
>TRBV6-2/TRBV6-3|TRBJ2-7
ASSYTLLAGGYEQY
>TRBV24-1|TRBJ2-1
ATSVQNEQF
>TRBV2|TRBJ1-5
ASSPTGGSYQPQH
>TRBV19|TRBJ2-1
ASSIADSSYNEQF
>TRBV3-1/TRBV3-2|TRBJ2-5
ASSQSAGAGETQY
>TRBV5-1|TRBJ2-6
ASSSPGHNSGANVLT
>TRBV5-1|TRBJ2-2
ASHESRSPGELF
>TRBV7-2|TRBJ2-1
ASSRGLAGPKDYNEQF
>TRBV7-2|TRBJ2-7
ASSLTGPHEQY
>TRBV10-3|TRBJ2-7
AISDFNEQY
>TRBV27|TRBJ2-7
ASSTLLRRRPNEQY
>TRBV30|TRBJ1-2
AWSVNSYGYT
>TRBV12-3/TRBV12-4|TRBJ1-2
ASGLDSYGYT
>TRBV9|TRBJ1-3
ASSAPVGNTIY
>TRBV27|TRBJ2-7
ASSLSPLGQGYPYEQY
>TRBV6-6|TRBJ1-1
ASSYLSSEAF
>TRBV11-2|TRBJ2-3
ASSLAGGITDTQY
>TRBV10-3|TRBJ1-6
AIRGQANSPLH
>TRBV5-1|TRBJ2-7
ASSTGTSLSYEQY
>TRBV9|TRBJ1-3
ASSVELHGNTIY
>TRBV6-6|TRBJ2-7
ASSQLAGAYEQY
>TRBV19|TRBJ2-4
ASSIGWAQQY
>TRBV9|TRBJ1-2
ASSTTTGPAFHGYT
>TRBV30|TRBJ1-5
AWSVRGQGDNQPQH
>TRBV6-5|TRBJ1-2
ASSYTRLYGYT